This T cell receptor beta chain emerged from a study of CD8 T cells in ankylosing spondylitis. Concerning this clonotype itself: Its target is unknown.

Libraries of TCR beta came from quantitative 5'-RACE with molecular barcodes. TCRdb reprocessed the 5' RACE reads via MiXCR and lists one record per CDR3 protein. In the table there are approximately 150,000 distinct CDR3 sequences, 25% to 35% of which are singletons. The CDR3 contains 16 residues. CDR1 and CDR2 (germline): SGHTA, FQGNSA. Losses at the gene ends were 5 bases for V and 3 bases for J; bases not matched to a gene: 6. Study-level findings and limits: A TCR beta motif made of 7 to 9 highly homologous variants seemed typical of ankylosing spondylitis blood. The study looked at matched synovial fluid samples from ankylosing spondylitis patients. Disease-linked clones were reported to be significantly enriched there. Several of the motif variants were reported before in synovial fluid and blood from reactive arthritis.

The chain joins TRBV7-2 to TRBJ2-2; 10 bases align to TRBD1. The receptor was derived from a male donor with ankylosing spondylitis. The sequencing sample was made of synovial fluid, either unsorted or a sorted T cell fraction (not recorded which). Written as DNA, the CDR3 is TGTGCCAGCAGCCCCAGACAGGGGGCGTACACCGGGGAGCTGTTTTTT. This translates into CASSPRQGAYTGELFF.